These 28 T cell receptor beta chains were all obtained from the same sample, sequenced in a study of blood T cells in healthy people across ages. Combining a sample-barcoded 5' primer with a J-beta primer mix, a second PCR ran for about 7 to 11 cycles. TCRdb processed the 5' RACE reads anew with MiXCR; each CDR3 protein has one entry. The table includes approximately 810,000 distinct CDR3 sequences, around 34% detected once. Material: blood. These receptors were obtained from a man aged 18 to 30 in good health.

In its sample, this clonotype was seen once. V gene TRBV6-6 combines with J gene TRBJ1-5, with D maybe TRBD1 (5 bases). Germline-derived CDR1 and CDR2 are MNHNY and SVGAGI (reference sequence). V shed 0 bases and J shed 4 bases, with 10 bases lying between them. The CDR3 sequence is 15 residues long. CDR3 loop: CASSYSMEGNQPQHF. The DNA for the CDR3 is TGTGCCAGCAGTTACTCGATGGAGGGGAATCAGCCCCAGCATTTT.

This clonotype was seen many times. This sequence joins TRBV7-2 and TRBJ2-3; tentative D call: TRBD1 (6 bases). This CDR3 has 14 residues. Germline V gene lookup returns CDR1 SGHTA and CDR2 FQGNSA. V lost 5 bases and J 2 bases, leaving 11 bases between the germline ends. Here the CDR3 reads CASSMDRYTDTQYF. The CDR3, as DNA: TGTGCCAGCAGCATGGACAGATACACAGATACGCAGTATTTT.

The sample holds many counts of this clonotype. The chain couples TRBV5-1 to TRBJ2-5; D not resolved. CDR3 length: 14 amino acids. Germline V gives CDR1 SGHRS, CDR2 YFSETQ. Trimming pared 7 bases from V and 2 bases from J, leaving 15 bases between. The CDR3 coding sequence is TGCGCCAGCGGACGATCGACGGAACAAGAGACCCAGTACTTC. Protein sequence: CASGRSTEQETQYF.

The V and J genes are TRBV6-5 and TRBJ2-3; D may be TRBD1 (6 bases). The V gene's germline CDR1 is MNHEY and CDR2 SVGAGI. The CDR3 consists of 15 residues. V lost 2 bases and J 1 base, leaving 10 bases between the germline ends. The CDR3 coding sequence is TGTGCCAGCAGTTACGGGTCAGGGGGCACAGATACGCAGTATTTT. Encoded protein: CASSYGSGGTDTQYF.

This clonotype has just one count. The V gene is TRBV2, the J gene TRBJ2-1, with D possibly matching TRBD2 (6 bases). Trimming took off 10 bases at V and 4 bases at J, with 20 bases between the two ends. The length of the CDR3 is 15 residues. In germline, CDR1 is SNHLY, CDR2 FYNNEI. The CDR3 spells CATRGSPTRYNEQFF. The CDR3 bases are TGTGCCACACGGGGGTCCCCGACTCGATACAATGAGCAGTTCTTC.

This clonotype was recorded many times. This rearrangement joins TRBV4-2 to TRBJ2-3, with D possibly being TRBD1 (5 bases). The CDR3 sequence is 16 residues long. Trimming took off 0 bases at V and 0 bases at J, with 10 bases between the two ends. CDR1 is LGHNA, CDR2 YNFKEQ, per germline. The CDR3 DNA reads TGTGCCAGCAGCCAAGATCGGCAGGGTAGCACAGATACGCAGTATTTT. It codes for CASSQDRQGSTDTQYF.

This clonotype was observed at least ten times. The rearrangement links TRBV20-1 to TRBJ2-3, with 8 nucleotides matching TRBD1. The germline gives CDR1 DFQATT, CDR2 SNEGSKA (reference sequence). The trim removed 5 bases at V and 4 bases at J, leaving 8 bases unmatched. This CDR3 has 14 amino acids. In DNA form, the CDR3 reads TGCAGTGCTGCCAGTCTGGACAGGGCAGATACGCAGTATTTT. Translating it yields CSAASLDRADTQYF.

This clonotype turned up a few times. The rearrangement links TRBV7-2 to TRBJ1-1; TRBD1 aligns across 7 bases. This CDR3 contains 16 residues. Germline CDR1 and CDR2: SGHTA and FQGNSA. The ends lost 5 bases at V and 1 base at J; junction bases unmatched: 10. CDR3 bases: TGTGCCAGCAGCACCAAAGGGGGCAGACAGAACACTGAAGCTTTCTTT. Amino acid sequence: CASSTKGGRQNTEAFF. The full variable domain, with the rest looked up from reference TRBV7-2 and TRBJ1-1, is GAGVSQSPSNKVTEKGKDVELRCDPISGHTALYWYRQSLGQGLEFLIYFQGNSAPDKSGLPSDRFSAERTGGSVSTLTIQRTQQEDSAVYLCASSTKGGRQNTEAFFGQGTRLTVV.

A note on this clonotype: Given a much more abundant clone one base away, this may be a read error. The DNA for the CDR3 is TGCAGTGCTAGACCTAGCGGGGGGCCTCAAGAGACCCAGTTCTTC. Translating it yields CSARPSGGPQETQFF. The rearrangement uses TRBV20-1 and TRBJ2-5, with 11 bases that match TRBD2. Near its end, the DNA agrees better with TRBJ2-1, so the J call may be wrong. Germline V CDR1 and CDR2: DFQATT, SNEGSKA (reference sequence). The CDR3 extends over 15 amino acids.

This clonotype was counted ten times or more. The chain carries TRBV7-2 and TRBJ1-5; TRBD1 might be the D (6 bases). V was clipped by 5 bases and J by 0 bases, with 11 bases between them. The CDR3 loop spans 15 amino acids. Germline CDR1 and CDR2: SGHTA and FQGNSA. The CDR3 spells CASSPQGNSNQPQHF. In DNA form, the CDR3 reads TGTGCCAGCAGCCCACAGGGTAATAGCAATCAGCCCCAGCATTTT.

This clonotype has a count of ten or more. The chain couples TRBV6-6 to TRBJ2-7; 7 bases are shared with TRBD1. This CDR3 has 16 residues. Germline CDR1 reads MNHNY; CDR2 reads SVGAGI (reference sequence). J gave up 4 bases and V 4 bases, and 13 bases lay outside the gene matches. This CDR3 is CASSSRRDSPTYEQYF. CDR3 DNA sequence: TGTGCCAGCAGTTCTCGAAGGGACAGCCCCACTTACGAGCAGTACTTC.

In this sample, this clonotype turned up a few times. The chain joins TRBV5-4 to TRBJ2-5; D not resolved. From germline, CDR1 is SGHNT and CDR2 YYREEE (reference sequence). V lost 0 bases and J lost 2, with 8 bases in between. This CDR3 contains 14 residues. The CDR3 bases are TGTGCCAGCAGCTTGGCCAAGGGACAAGAGACCCAGTACTTC. This translates into CASSLAKGQETQYF.

This CDR3 is CSVLRGGGYTF. The CDR3 DNA sequence: TGCAGCGTTCTCCGGGGTGGTGGCTACACCTTC. V gene TRBV29-1 combines with J gene TRBJ1-2; no clear D gene. There are 11 residues in the CDR3. V lost 5 bases to trimming and J lost 7 bases, with 11 bases between them. Germline values: CDR1 SQVTM, CDR2 ANQGSEA.

This clonotype was observed a single time. The gene calls are TRBV20-1 and TRBJ2-7; unclear D gene. The CDR3 has 14 residues. Per germline, CDR1 DFQATT and CDR2 SNEGSKA (reference sequence). Trimming removed 4 bases from V and 3 bases from J, with 16 bases in between. The CDR3 DNA sequence: TGCAGTGCTACCCGACATGCGCCCCTCTACGAGCAGTACTTC. Translated, it gives CSATRHAPLYEQYF.

Points on this clonotype: This could be a read error, since a much larger clone is one nucleotide away. J is TRBJ2-5 and V is TRBV9; D unclear. CDR1 is SGDLS and CDR2 is YYNGEE in the germline V gene. This CDR3 contains 13 residues. The DNA for the CDR3 is TGTGTCAGCAGCGACACCGACCAAGAGACCCAGTACTTC. Amino acids: CVSSDTDQETQYF. Complete variable domain (other parts from reference TRBV9 and TRBJ2-5): DSGVTQTPKHLITATGQRVTLRCSPRSGDLSVYWYQQSLDQGLQFLIQYYNGEERAKGNILERFSAQQFPDLHSELNLSSLELGDSALYFCVSSDTDQETQYFGPGTRLLVL.

The genes are TRBV29-1 and TRBJ2-5; D call uncertain. The CDR3 sequence is 14 residues long. The germline V gene has CDR1 SQVTM and CDR2 ANQGSEA. Trimming took off 6 bases at V and 4 bases at J, with 18 bases between the two ends. Written as DNA, the CDR3 is TGCAGCGTGTCTTCGTTGGGCACCGGAGAGACCCAGTACTTC. Encoded protein: CSVSSLGTGETQYF.

The V call is TRBV7-2, the J call TRBJ1-5; TRBD1 agrees at 8 bases. From germline, CDR1 is SGHTA and CDR2 FQGNSA. The CDR3 runs 15 residues. V dropped 5 bases and J dropped 10; count of bases not matched to a gene: 13. CDR3 amino acids: CASSLSGGGIHPQHF. The CDR3 bases are TGTGCCAGCAGCCTCTCAGGGGGCGGGATTCACCCCCAGCATTTT.

This clonotype was seen only a few times. This rearrangement joins TRBV9 to TRBJ2-5, with a tentative D call TRBD1 (6 bases). CDR3 length: 14 amino acids. The germline gives CDR1 SGDLS, CDR2 YYNGEE. Trimming removed 3 bases at V and 0 bases at J, with 9 bases between. The CDR3 reads CASSGSGDQETQYF. The CDR3 bases are TGTGCCAGCAGCGGCTCAGGGGACCAAGAGACCCAGTACTTC.

This clonotype occurred a few times. This chain uses TRBV12-3 or TRBV12-4 with TRBJ1-5; D unclear. CDR3 length equals 13 residues. The V end was cut by 3 bases, the J end by 6 bases, with 9 bases between. CDR3 region: CASSFAQTQPQHF. The CDR3 DNA reads as TGTGCCAGCAGTTTTGCCCAAACTCAGCCCCAGCATTTT.

V is TRBV12-5 and J is TRBJ2-3; D is ambiguous. V lost 1 base, J lost 0 bases, and 5 bases lay in between. CDR1 and CDR2 (germline): LGHNT, FRNRAP. This CDR3 has 14 residues. The CDR3 sequence: CASGLATSTDTQYF. The CDR3 DNA reads as TGTGCTAGTGGTTTGGCGACTAGCACAGATACGCAGTATTTT.

The V call is TRBV15, the J call TRBJ1-4; no firm D call. There are 15 residues in the CDR3. Trimming shortened V by 1 base and J by 2 bases, and 8 bases separated the two germline ends. The V gene's germline CDR1 is LNHNV and CDR2 YYDKDF (reference sequence). Written as DNA, the CDR3 is TGTGCCACCAGCAGAGTAAGAGGGACTAATGAAAAACTGTTTTTT. Translated: CATSRVRGTNEKLFF.

Note on this clonotype: At one end the junction does not follow the germline gene, possibly because of a read error. The chain has TRBV7-2 and TRBJ2-7; possible D gene TRBD2, 5 bases. Germline V lookup: CDR1 SGHTA, CDR2 FQGNSA. This CDR3 spans 16 amino acids. The CDR3 loop is CASSLEASRTAYGQYF. CDR3 DNA: TGTGCCAGCAGCTTAGAGGCCTCGCGGACTGCCTACGGGCAGTACTTC.

Note on this clonotype: This may come from a read error, since a much larger clone is one base off. V is TRBV29-1 and J is TRBJ1-1; 12 nucleotides match TRBD1. V lost 8 bases and J lost 5; bases outside the gene matches: 6. Germline V gene sequence: CDR1 SQVTM, CDR2 ANQGSEA. The CDR3 is 13 residues long. CDR3 in amino acids: CSSPGQGATEAFF. The DNA of the CDR3 is TGCAGCTCACCGGGACAGGGGGCGACTGAAGCTTTCTTT.

The genes are TRBV5-1 and TRBJ1-1, with TRBD1 matching over 12 bases. Trimming at V came to 4 bases and at J to 2 bases, leaving 9 bases not matched to a gene. The CDR3 spans 17 residues. Germline V gene lookup returns CDR1 SGHRS and CDR2 YFSETQ. The DNA for the CDR3 is TGCGCCAGCAGCGGGGACAGGGGGCTTCACGATAACACTGAAGCTTTCTTT. Translated, it gives CASSGDRGLHDNTEAFF.

This chain connects TRBV6-6 to TRBJ1-1; TRBD1 agrees at 7 bases. The ends lost 2 bases at V and 11 bases at J; junction bases unmatched: 8. This CDR3 is 13 amino acids long. Germline V lookup: CDR1 MNHNY, CDR2 SVGAGI (reference sequence). CDR3 sequence (DNA): TGTGCCAGCAGTTACACCGACAGGGAGTGGGCTTTCTTT. This encodes CASSYTDREWAFF.

This clonotype was detected only a few times. The rearrangement links TRBV2 to TRBJ2-5, with 10 positions matching TRBD2. CDR3 size: 14 residues. Germline V gives CDR1 SNHLY, CDR2 FYNNEI. Trimming took 6 bases from V and 11 from J; bases not matched to a gene: 12. CDR3 loop: CASRAASGGNEQYF. In DNA, the CDR3 is TGTGCCAGCAGGGCGGCTAGCGGGGGCAATGAGCAGTACTTC.

In this sample, this clonotype turned up many times. V gene TRBV4-2 combines with J gene TRBJ2-3, with D possibly being TRBD1 (5 bases). The CDR3 extends over 14 amino acids. From germline, CDR1 is LGHNA and CDR2 YNFKEQ. Trimming took 3 bases from V and 6 from J, leaving 13 bases between them. The DNA of the CDR3 is TGTGCCAGCAGCCAGGCCCTAGGGGCTGATACGCAGTATTTT. The encoded protein is CASSQALGADTQYF.

The chain joins TRBV6-6 to TRBJ2-4; a weak D match, TRBD2 (5 bases). Germline loops: CDR1 MNHNY, CDR2 SVGAGI (reference sequence). This CDR3 comprises 14 residues. V was trimmed by 0 bases and J by 3 bases, leaving 6 bases between them. CDR3 residues: CASSYSRDKNIQYF. The CDR3 DNA reads TGTGCCAGCAGTTACTCACGGGACAAAAACATTCAGTACTTC.